What follows are 21 T cell receptor beta chains derived from one specimen sequenced in a study of PD-1 blockade in classical Hodgkin lymphoma. Assay used: immunoSEQ multiplex PCR; TCRdb lists only in-frame clones, some missing. This sample carries 95,000 to 100,000 clones, 85% to 90% of them seen once, and the ten largest clones take about 7.1%. Each patient relapsed following autologous stem cell transplantation, and prior brentuximab vedotin exposure differed. Sequencing was performed on peripheral blood mononuclear cells (PBMCs), taken before the second cycle of nivolumab. These receptors were obtained from a human donor with classical Hodgkin lymphoma.

The chain recombines TRBV5-8 with TRBJ1-2, with TRBD1 matching 11 bases. Germline V CDR1 and CDR2: SGHTS, YDEGEE. After removal of 4 bases from V and 4 bases from J, the junction contained 15 bases not matched to a gene. The CDR3 has 18 residues. The chain's CDR3 is CASSHLGQGAGRAYGYTF. The CDR3 DNA sequence: TGTGCCAGCAGCCACTTAGGACAGGGGGCAGGCCGAGCCTATGGCTACACCTTC.

The chain joins TRBV6-5 to TRBJ1-2; D possibly corresponds to TRBD1 (6 bases). CDR1 and CDR2 from the germline V gene are MNHEY and SVGAGI. The CDR3 loop spans 15 amino acids. Trimming took 5 bases from V and 2 from J, leaving 15 bases between them. The CDR3 reads CASSTGTLLNYGYTF. The DNA of the CDR3 is TGTGCCAGCAGTACCGGGACACTTCTGAACTATGGCTACACCTTC.

The chain uses TRBV13 and TRBJ1-1; D gene unclear. With 2 bases removed from V and 1 base from J, the gap between germline ends came to 5 bases. CDR1 is PRHDT and CDR2 is FYEKMQ in the germline V gene (reference sequence). The CDR3 covers 13 residues. CDR3 coding DNA: TGTGCCAGCAGCTTATATGGGAACACTGAAGCTTTCTTT. Its translation: CASSLYGNTEAFF.

V is TRBV13 and J is TRBJ1-1; D is uncertain. V gave up 0 bases and J gave up 5 bases, with 7 bases separating them. CDR3 length equals 13 residues. Germline assignment: CDR1 PRHDT and CDR2 FYEKMQ (reference sequence). The CDR3 region is CASSLGGFTEAFF. As DNA, the CDR3 is TGTGCCAGCAGCTTAGGGGGGTTTACTGAAGCTTTCTTT. Full variable domain (outside the CDR3, taken from reference TRBV13 and TRBJ1-1): AAGVIQSPRHLIKEKRETATLKCYPIPRHDTVYWYQQGPGQDPQFLISFYEKMQSDKGSIPDRFSAQQFSDYHSELNMSSLELGDSALYFCASSLGGFTEAFFGQGTRLTVV.

This clone was detected once. The chain has TRBV15 and TRBJ2-1; TRBD1 is a possible D gene (6 bases). The CDR3 length is 16 residues. The germline gives CDR1 LNHNV, CDR2 YYDKDF (reference sequence). The ends were cut back, 1 base at V and 1 base at J, with 11 bases in the middle. CDR3 bases: TGTGCCACCAGCAGAGGCGTACAGGGTTCCTACAATGAGCAGTTCTTC. Its protein is CATSRGVQGSYNEQFF. The entire variable domain, with the rest obtained from reference TRBV15 and TRBJ2-1, is as follows: DAMVIQNPRYQVTQFGKPVTLSCSQTLNHNVMYWYQQKSSQAPKLLFHYYDKDFNNEADTPDNFQSRRPNTSFCFLDIRSPGLGDTAMYLCATSRGVQGSYNEQFFGPGTRLTVL.

The V and J genes are TRBV6-1 and TRBJ1-6; D may be TRBD1 (5 bases). Deletions cut 0 bases from V and 8 bases from J, with 14 bases between. Per the germline V gene, CDR1 is MNHNS and CDR2 is SASEGT. This CDR3 is built from 16 residues. The DNA for the CDR3 is TGTGCCAGCAGTGAAGCGCTTCAGGGCTCGGATTCACCCCTCCACTTT. It translates to CASSEALQGSDSPLHF.

The chain has TRBV11-2 and TRBJ2-7, with 8 positions matching TRBD1. V trimming: 0 bases; J trimming: 5 bases; junction bases outside the gene matches: 6. The length of the CDR3 is 15 residues. Germline V CDR1 and CDR2: SGHAT, FQNNGV. CDR3 nucleotide sequence: TGTGCCAGCAGCTTAGACTGGGGACAGGCCCACGAGCAGTACTTC. Protein sequence: CASSLDWGQAHEQYF.

CDR3 nucleotide sequence: TGTGCCAGCAGCTGGACAGCCGTCCCTGAAGCTTTCTTT. Protein product: CASSWTAVPEAFF. This chain links TRBV7-8 with TRBJ1-1, with TRBD1 as a possible D gene (6 bases). The CDR3 covers 13 residues. Trimming took off 4 bases at V and 6 bases at J, with 12 bases between the two ends. Germline V gene sequence: CDR1 SGHVS, CDR2 FQNEAQ.

The chain has TRBV6-4 and TRBJ2-3; 10 bases are a match to TRBD1. Germline V gene data show CDR1 as MRHNA and CDR2 as SNTAGT. V trimming: 2 bases; J trimming: 4 bases; junction bases outside the gene matches: 0. CDR3 length equals 14 residues. CDR3 in amino acids: CASSDGQGADTQYF. Written as DNA, the CDR3 is TGTGCCAGCAGTGACGGACAGGGGGCAGATACGCAGTATTTT.

The chain couples TRBV9 to TRBJ2-5; TRBD1 matches at 9 bases. This CDR3 is 17 amino acids long. Germline V gene lookup returns CDR1 SGDLS and CDR2 YYNGEE. J lost 4 bases, V lost 3 bases, and 13 bases had no gene match. CDR3 nucleotides: TGTGCCAGCAGCGCCCACACGGACAGGGGATATCCAGAGACCCAGTACTTC. It is translated as CASSAHTDRGYPETQYF.

J is TRBJ1-2 and V is TRBV5-4; a weak D match, TRBD1 (5 bases). Germline CDR1 is SGHNT and CDR2 is YYREEE (reference sequence). Trimming took off 1 base at V and 10 bases at J, with 14 bases between the two ends. The CDR3 is 13 residues long. In DNA, the CDR3 is TGTGCCAGCAGCTTGATTCTGGGGACCGACTACACCTTC. Translated, it gives CASSLILGTDYTF.

The rearrangement links TRBV18 to TRBJ1-1; 7 nucleotides align to TRBD1. This CDR3 has 16 residues. CDR1 is KGHSH and CDR2 is LQKENI in the germline V gene. Trimming removed 1 base from V and 1 base from J; junction bases left unmatched: 6. The DNA for the CDR3 is TGTGCCAGCTCACCACAGCAGACAGGGACGAACACTGAAGCTTTCTTT. It codes for CASSPQQTGTNTEAFF.

The chain is built from TRBV5-6 and TRBJ2-1; no clear D gene. The CDR3 runs to 17 residues. Germline V gene data show CDR1 as SGHDT and CDR2 as YYEEEE. V was shortened by 0 bases and J by 0 bases, with 13 bases between the two germline ends. Here the CDR3 DNA reads TGTGCCAGCAGCTTGGATGGGGTTTTCAGCTCCTACAATGAGCAGTTCTTC. This codes for CASSLDGVFSSYNEQFF.

The chain carries TRBV10-1 and TRBJ1-2; 8 bases fit TRBD1. CDR1 is WNHNN and CDR2 is SYGVQD in the germline V gene (reference sequence). The CDR3 sequence is 14 residues long. The V gene end was trimmed by 1 base and the J gene end by 8 bases; junction bases not matched to a gene: 6. CDR3: CASSEFSGQGGYTF. The CDR3 DNA follows: TGCGCCAGCAGTGAGTTTTCCGGACAGGGAGGCTACACCTTC.

The genes are TRBV5-4 and TRBJ2-1; D unclear. The V end was cut by 3 bases, the J end by 10 bases, with 8 bases between. Germline V lookup: CDR1 SGHNT, CDR2 YYREEE (reference sequence). The length of the CDR3 is 11 residues. The CDR3 protein is CASSSHGEQFF. The CDR3 DNA sequence: TGTGCCAGCAGCTCTCACGGGGAGCAGTTCTTC.

This clone was counted a few times. The V call is TRBV7-9, the J call TRBJ1-1; 9 bases fit TRBD1. Germline loops: CDR1 SEHNR, CDR2 FQNEAQ (reference sequence). The length of the CDR3 is 14 residues. J lost 4 bases, V lost 6 bases, and 6 bases had no gene match. CDR3 loop: CASRIQGAGTEAFF. The DNA of the CDR3 is TGTGCCAGCAGGATACAGGGGGCCGGCACTGAAGCTTTCTTT.

The V and J genes are TRBV6-5 and TRBJ2-5, with 7 bases matching TRBD2. Trimming took 7 bases from V and 5 from J; bases not matched to a gene: 13. CDR1 and CDR2 from the germline V gene are MNHEY and SVGAGI. The CDR3 covers 15 residues. CDR3 protein: CASTLAAGIGETQYF. CDR3 sequence (DNA): TGTGCCAGCACCCTAGCGGCTGGCATCGGGGAGACCCAGTACTTC.

In this sample, this clone turned up once. The chain recombines TRBV10-3 with TRBJ1-1, with TRBD1 as a possible D gene (5 bases). Germline CDR1 is ENHRY and CDR2 is SYGVKD. Trimming removed 0 bases from V and 4 bases from J, with 24 bases in between. This CDR3 has 19 residues. In DNA form, the CDR3 reads TGTGCCATCAGTGAGTCGCTATCGGGCTGGGGGTATGGGGGCACTGAAGCTTTCTTT. This codes for CAISESLSGWGYGGTEAFF.

The chain couples TRBV4-1 to TRBJ2-6; TRBD1 matches at 12 bases. There are 17 residues in the CDR3. With V trimmed by 1 base and J by 2 bases, 0 bases remained unmatched. In germline, CDR1 is MGHRA, CDR2 YSYEKL. The CDR3 protein is CASSQGDRGPGANVLTF. The CDR3 region has the DNA TGCGCCAGCAGCCAAGGGGACAGGGGGCCTGGGGCCAACGTCCTGACTTTC.

The V call is TRBV4-1, the J call TRBJ2-5, with a tentative D call TRBD1 (5 bases). This CDR3 has 15 amino acids. Germline V gene data show CDR1 as MGHRA and CDR2 as YSYEKL. Trimming stripped 4 bases from V and 2 bases from J, with 14 bases between. This CDR3 reads CASSPEPRQQETQYF. CDR3 in DNA: TGCGCCAGCAGCCCCGAGCCTAGACAGCAAGAGACCCAGTACTTC.

This chain connects TRBV5-1 to TRBJ2-3, with TRBD1 matching over 9 bases. The germline CDR1 and CDR2 sequences are SGHRS and YFSETQ. The junction had 4 bases not matched to a gene; V was cut back by 4 bases and J by 4 bases. This CDR3 spans 14 amino acids. CDR3: CASSSRDRADTQYF. In DNA, the CDR3 is TGCGCCAGCAGCAGCCGGGACAGGGCAGATACGCAGTATTTT.